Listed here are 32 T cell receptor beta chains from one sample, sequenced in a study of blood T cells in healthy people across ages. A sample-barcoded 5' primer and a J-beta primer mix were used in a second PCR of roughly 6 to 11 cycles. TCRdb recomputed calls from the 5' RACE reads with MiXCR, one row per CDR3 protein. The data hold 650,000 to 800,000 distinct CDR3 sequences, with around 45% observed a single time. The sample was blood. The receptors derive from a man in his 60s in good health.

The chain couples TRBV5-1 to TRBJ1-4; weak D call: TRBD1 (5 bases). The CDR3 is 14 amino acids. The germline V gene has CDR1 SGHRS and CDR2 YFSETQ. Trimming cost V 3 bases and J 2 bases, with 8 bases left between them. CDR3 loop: CASSSGGTNEKLFF. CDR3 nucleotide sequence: TGCGCCAGCAGCTCGGGGGGGACTAATGAAAAACTGTTTTTT.

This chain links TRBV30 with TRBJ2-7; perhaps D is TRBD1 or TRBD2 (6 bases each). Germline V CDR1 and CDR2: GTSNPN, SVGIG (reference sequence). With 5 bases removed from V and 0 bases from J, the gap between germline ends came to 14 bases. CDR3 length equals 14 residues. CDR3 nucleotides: TGTGCCTGGGCAGGAGGGGGTATCTCCTACGAGCAGTACTTC. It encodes CAWAGGGISYEQYF.

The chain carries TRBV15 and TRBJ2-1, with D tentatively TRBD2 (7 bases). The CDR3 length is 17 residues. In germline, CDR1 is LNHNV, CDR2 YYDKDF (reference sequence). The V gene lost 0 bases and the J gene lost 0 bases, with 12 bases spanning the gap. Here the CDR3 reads CATSRERGGFSYNEQFF. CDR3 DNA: TGTGCCACCAGCAGAGAACGCGGGGGCTTCTCCTACAATGAGCAGTTCTTC.

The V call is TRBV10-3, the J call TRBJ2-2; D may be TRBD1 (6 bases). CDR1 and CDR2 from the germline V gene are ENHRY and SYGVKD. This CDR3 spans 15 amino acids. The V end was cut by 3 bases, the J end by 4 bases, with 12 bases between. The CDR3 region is CAISDGDIPTGELFF. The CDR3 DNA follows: TGTGCCATCAGTGATGGGGACATACCCACCGGGGAGCTGTTTTTT.

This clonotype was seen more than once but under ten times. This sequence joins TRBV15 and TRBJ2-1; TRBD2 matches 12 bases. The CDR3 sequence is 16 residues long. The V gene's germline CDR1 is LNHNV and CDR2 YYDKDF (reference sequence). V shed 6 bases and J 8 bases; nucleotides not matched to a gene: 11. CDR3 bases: TGTGCCACCAGAAATAACCGACTAGCGGGGGTATATGAGCAGTTCTTC. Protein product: CATRNNRLAGVYEQFF.

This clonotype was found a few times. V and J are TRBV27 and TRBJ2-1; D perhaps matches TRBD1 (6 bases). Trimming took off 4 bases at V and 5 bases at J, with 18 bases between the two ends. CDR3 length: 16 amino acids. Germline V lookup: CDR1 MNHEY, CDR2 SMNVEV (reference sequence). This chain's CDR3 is CASSSPRGTSNNEQFF. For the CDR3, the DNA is TGTGCCAGCAGTTCACCCCGAGGGACAAGTAACAATGAGCAGTTCTTC.

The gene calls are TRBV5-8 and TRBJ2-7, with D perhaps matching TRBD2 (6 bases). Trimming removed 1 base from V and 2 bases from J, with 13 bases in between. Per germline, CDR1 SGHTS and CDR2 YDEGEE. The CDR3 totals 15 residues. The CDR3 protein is CASSLKVPGAYEQYF. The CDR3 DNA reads TGTGCCAGCAGCTTGAAGGTGCCGGGGGCCTACGAGCAGTACTTC.

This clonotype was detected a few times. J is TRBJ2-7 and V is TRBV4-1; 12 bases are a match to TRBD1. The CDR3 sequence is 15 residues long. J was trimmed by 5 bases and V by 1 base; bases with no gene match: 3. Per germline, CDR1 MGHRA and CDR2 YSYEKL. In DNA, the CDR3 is TGCGCCAGCAGCCAAGGGGGGACAGGGGGCGACGAGCAGTACTTC. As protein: CASSQGGTGGDEQYF.

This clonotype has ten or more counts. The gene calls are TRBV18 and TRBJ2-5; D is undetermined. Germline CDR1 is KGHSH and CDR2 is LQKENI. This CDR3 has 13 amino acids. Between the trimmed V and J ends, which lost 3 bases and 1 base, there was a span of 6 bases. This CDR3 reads CASSPPVQETQYF. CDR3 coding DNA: TGTGCCAGCTCACCTCCTGTCCAAGAGACCCAGTACTTC.

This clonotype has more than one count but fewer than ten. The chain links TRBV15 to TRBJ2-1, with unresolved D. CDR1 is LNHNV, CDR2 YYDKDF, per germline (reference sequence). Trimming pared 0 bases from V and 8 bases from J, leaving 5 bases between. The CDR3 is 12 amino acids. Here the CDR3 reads CATSRDRYEQFF. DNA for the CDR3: TGTGCCACCAGCAGAGACCGTTATGAGCAGTTCTTC. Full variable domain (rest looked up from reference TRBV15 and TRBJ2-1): DAMVIQNPRYQVTQFGKPVTLSCSQTLNHNVMYWYQQKSSQAPKLLFHYYDKDFNNEADTPDNFQSRRPNTSFCFLDIRSPGLGDTAMYLCATSRDRYEQFFGPGTRLTVL.

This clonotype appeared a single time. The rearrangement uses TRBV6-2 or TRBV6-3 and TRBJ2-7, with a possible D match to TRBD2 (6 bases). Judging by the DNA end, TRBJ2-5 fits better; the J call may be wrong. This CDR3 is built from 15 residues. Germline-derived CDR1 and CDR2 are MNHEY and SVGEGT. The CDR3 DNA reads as TGTGCCAGCAGTCCCCAGGAGGGCCTGTGGGGGACCCAGTACTTC. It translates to CASSPQEGLWGTQYF.

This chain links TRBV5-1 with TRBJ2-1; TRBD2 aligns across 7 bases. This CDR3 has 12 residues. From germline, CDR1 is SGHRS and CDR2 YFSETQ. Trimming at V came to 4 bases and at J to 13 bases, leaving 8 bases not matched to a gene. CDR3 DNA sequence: TGCGCCAGCAGCGAGGGAGGGGACGAACAGTTCTTC. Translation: CASSEGGDEQFF.

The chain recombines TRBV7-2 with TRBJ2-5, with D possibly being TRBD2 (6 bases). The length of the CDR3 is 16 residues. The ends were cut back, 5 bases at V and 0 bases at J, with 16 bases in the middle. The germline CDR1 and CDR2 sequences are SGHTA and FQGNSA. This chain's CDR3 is CASSPPGLLYQETQYF. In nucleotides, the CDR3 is TGTGCCAGCAGCCCACCGGGACTCCTGTACCAAGAGACCCAGTACTTC.

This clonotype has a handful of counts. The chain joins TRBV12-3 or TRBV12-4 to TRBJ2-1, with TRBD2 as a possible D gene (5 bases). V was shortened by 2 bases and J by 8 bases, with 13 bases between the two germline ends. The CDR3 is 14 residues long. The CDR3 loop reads CASSLSGGWDEQFF. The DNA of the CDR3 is TGTGCCAGCAGTTTATCAGGAGGTTGGGATGAGCAGTTCTTC.

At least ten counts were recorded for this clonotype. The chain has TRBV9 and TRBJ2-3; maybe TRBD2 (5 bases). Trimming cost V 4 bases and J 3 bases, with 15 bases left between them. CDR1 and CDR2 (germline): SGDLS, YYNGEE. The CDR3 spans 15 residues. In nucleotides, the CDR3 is TGTGCCAGCAGCTTAAACCCGGGAATGACAGATACGCAGTATTTT. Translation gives CASSLNPGMTDTQYF.

Here the CDR3 DNA reads TGTGCCAGCAGTGCCCCGGAAGGGGAGACCCAGTACTTC. It encodes CASSAPEGETQYF. The rearrangement links TRBV28 to TRBJ2-7, with D unresolved. The tail of the sequence fits TRBJ2-5 better, so the J call may be wrong. The CDR3 is 13 residues long. Germline V CDR1 and CDR2: MDHEN, SYDVKM.

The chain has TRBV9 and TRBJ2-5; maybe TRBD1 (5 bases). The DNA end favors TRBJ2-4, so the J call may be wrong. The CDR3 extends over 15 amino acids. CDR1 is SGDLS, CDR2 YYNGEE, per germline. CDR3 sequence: CASSVDAGFGNIQYF. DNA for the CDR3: TGTGCCAGCAGCGTAGATGCAGGGTTTGGGAACATTCAGTACTTC.

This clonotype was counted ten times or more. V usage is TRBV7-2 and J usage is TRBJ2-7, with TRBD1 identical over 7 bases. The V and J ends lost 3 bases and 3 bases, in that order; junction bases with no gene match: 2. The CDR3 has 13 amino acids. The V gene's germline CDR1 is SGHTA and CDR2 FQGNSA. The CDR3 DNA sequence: TGTGCCAGCAGCTTCGACAGGGACTACGAGCAGTACTTC. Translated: CASSFDRDYEQYF. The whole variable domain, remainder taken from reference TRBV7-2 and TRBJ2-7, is GAGVSQSPSNKVTEKGKDVELRCDPISGHTALYWYRQSLGQGLEFLIYFQGNSAPDKSGLPSDRFSAERTGGSVSTLTIQRTQQEDSAVYLCASSFDRDYEQYFGPGTRLTVT.

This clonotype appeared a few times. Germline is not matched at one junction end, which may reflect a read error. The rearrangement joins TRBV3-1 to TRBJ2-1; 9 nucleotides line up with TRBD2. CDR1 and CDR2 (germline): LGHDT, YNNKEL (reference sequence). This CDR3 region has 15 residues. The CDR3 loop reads CASSHRGGANNGQFF. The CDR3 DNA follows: TGTGCCAGCAGCCACCGCGGGGGGGCCAACAATGGGCAGTTCTTC.

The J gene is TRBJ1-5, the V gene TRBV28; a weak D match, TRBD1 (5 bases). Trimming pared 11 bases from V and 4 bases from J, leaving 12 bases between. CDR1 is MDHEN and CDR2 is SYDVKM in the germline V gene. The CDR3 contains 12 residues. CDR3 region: CAGGTGNQPQHF. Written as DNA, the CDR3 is TGTGCCGGGGGGACGGGTAATCAGCCCCAGCATTTT.

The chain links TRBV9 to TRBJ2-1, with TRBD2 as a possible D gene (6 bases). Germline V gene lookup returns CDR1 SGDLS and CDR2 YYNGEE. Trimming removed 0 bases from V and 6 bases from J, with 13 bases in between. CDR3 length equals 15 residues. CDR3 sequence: CASSVELAPSNEQFF. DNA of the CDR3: TGTGCCAGCAGCGTAGAACTAGCACCCTCCAATGAGCAGTTCTTC. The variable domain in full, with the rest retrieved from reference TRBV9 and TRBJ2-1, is DSGVTQTPKHLITATGQRVTLRCSPRSGDLSVYWYQQSLDQGLQFLIQYYNGEERAKGNILERFSAQQFPDLHSELNLSSLELGDSALYFCASSVELAPSNEQFFGPGTRLTVL.

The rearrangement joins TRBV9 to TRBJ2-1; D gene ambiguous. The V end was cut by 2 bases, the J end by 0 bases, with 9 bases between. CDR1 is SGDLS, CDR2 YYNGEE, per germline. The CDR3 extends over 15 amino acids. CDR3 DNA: TGTGCCAGCAGCGTGGAGCCTGTCTCCTACAATGAGCAGTTCTTC. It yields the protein CASSVEPVSYNEQFF.

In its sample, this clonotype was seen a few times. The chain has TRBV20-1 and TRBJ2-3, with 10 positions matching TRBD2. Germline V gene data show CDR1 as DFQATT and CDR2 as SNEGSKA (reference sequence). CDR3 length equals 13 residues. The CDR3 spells CRPSGGVADTQYF. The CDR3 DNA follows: TGCAGGCCTAGCGGGGGTGTTGCAGATACGCAGTATTTT.

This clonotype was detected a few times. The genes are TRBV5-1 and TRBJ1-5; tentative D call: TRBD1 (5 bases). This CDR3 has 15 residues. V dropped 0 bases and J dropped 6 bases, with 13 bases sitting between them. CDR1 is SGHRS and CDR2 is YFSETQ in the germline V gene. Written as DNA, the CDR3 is TGCGCCAGCAGCTTGGATGGGCAGGGTCGTCAGCCCCAGCATTTT. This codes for CASSLDGQGRQPQHF.

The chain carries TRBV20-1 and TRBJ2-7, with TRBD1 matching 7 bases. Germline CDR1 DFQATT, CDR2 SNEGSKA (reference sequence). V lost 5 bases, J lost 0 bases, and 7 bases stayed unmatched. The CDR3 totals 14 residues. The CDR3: CSAHGTACSYEQYF. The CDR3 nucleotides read TGCAGTGCTCATGGGACAGCCTGCTCCTACGAGCAGTACTTC.

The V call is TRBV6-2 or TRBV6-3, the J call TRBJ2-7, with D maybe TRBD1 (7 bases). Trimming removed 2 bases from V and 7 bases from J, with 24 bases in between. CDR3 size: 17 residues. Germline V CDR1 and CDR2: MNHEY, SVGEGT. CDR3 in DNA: TGTGCCAGCAGTTACCTACAGGGGAGGTACACACACAATGAGCAGTACTTC. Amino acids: CASSYLQGRYTHNEQYF.

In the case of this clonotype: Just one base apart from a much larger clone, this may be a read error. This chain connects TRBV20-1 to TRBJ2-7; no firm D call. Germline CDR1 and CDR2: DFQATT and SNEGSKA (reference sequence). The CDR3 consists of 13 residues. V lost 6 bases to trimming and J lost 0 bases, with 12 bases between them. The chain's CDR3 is CSAPGRSSYEQYF. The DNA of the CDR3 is TGCAGTGCCCCTGGACGGAGCTCCTACGAGCAGTACTTC.

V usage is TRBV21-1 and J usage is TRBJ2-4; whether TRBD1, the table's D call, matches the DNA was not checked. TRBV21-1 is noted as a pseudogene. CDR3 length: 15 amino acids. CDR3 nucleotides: TGTGCCAGCAGCAGATCAGGGGGGTCCAAAAACATTCAGTACTTC. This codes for CASSRSGGSKNIQYF.

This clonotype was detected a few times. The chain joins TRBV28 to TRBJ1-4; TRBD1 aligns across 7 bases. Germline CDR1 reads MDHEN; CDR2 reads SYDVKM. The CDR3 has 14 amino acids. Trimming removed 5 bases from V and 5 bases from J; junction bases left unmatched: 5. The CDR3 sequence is CASSVGDRNEKLFF. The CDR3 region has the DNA TGTGCCAGCAGTGTAGGGGACAGAAATGAAAAACTGTTTTTT.

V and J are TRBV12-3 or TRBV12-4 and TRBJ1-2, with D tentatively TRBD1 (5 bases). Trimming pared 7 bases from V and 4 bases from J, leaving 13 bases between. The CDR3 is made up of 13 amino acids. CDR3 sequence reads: CASTMQGGYGYTF. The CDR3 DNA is TGTGCCAGCACCATGCAGGGAGGCTATGGCTACACCTTC.

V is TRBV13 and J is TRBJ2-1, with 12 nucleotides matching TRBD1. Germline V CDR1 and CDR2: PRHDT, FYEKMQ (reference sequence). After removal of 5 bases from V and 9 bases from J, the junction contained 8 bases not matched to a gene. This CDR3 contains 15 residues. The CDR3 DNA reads TGTGCCAGCAGCACCCGGGACAGGGGGCTTGGTGAGCAGTTCTTC. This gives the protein CASSTRDRGLGEQFF. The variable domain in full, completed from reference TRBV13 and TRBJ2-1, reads AAGVIQSPRHLIKEKRETATLKCYPIPRHDTVYWYQQGPGQDPQFLISFYEKMQSDKGSIPDRFSAQQFSDYHSELNMSSLELGDSALYFCASSTRDRGLGEQFFGPGTRLTVL.

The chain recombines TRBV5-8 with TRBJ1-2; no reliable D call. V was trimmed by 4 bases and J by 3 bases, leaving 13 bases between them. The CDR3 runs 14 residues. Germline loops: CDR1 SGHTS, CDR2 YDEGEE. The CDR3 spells CASSPFWGDYGYTF. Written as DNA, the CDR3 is TGTGCCAGCAGCCCGTTTTGGGGTGACTATGGCTACACCTTC.